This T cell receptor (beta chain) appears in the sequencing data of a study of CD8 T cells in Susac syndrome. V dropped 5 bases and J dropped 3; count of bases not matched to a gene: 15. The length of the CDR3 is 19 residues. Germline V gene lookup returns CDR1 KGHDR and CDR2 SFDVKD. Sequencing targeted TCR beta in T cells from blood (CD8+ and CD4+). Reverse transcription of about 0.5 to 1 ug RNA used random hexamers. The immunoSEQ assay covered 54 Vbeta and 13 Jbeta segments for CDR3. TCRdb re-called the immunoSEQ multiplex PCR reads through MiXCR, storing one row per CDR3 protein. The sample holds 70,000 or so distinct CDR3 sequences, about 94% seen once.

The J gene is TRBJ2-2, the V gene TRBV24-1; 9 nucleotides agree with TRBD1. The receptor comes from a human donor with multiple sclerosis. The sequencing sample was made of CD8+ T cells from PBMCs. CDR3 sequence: CATSADGRGQGIYTGELFF. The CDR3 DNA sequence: TGTGCCACCAGTGCGGATGGAAGAGGACAGGGGATTTACACCGGGGAGCTGTTTTTT.